Listed here is a single TCR beta chain. Its matching antigen is unknown. This sample is drawn from a study of cytomegalovirus exposure and HLA in healthy donors. In germline, CDR1 is MNHEY, CDR2 SMNVEV (reference sequence). This CDR3 contains 14 residues. Trimming pared 0 bases from V and 1 base from J, leaving 3 bases between. PCR used 60 Vbeta primers and 13 Jbeta primers. Sequenced by immunoSEQ multiplex PCR; TCRdb stores in-frame clones only, minus some. The sample shows 180,000 or so clones, about four fifths of them seen only once. Broader study findings: It was confirmed in vitro that a few of the CMV-associated chains were specific for CMV antigens.

The sequenced material came from PBMCs. This rearrangement joins TRBV27 to TRBJ2-2, with D hard to call. The sequence derives from a woman in her 50s in good health and CMV-seronegative. The CDR3 DNA reads TGTGCCAGCAGTTTATCCCTGAACACCGGGGAGCTGTTTTTT. Its translation is CASSLSLNTGELFF.